This passage covers 9 T cell receptor beta chains from one sample sequenced in a study of blood T cell repertoires in COVID-19. TCRdb's table, derived via immunoSEQ multiplex PCR, lists solely in-frame clones and lacks some. This table has roughly 250,000 clones, roughly 88% appearing once. The sequenced sample was PBMCs or T cells enriched from blood (not recorded which). These receptors were taken from a woman aged 35 to 49 with acute COVID-19.

The V call is TRBV2, the J call TRBJ2-3, with unresolved D. Germline V CDR1 and CDR2: SNHLY, FYNNEI. This CDR3 region has 13 residues. The V end was cut by 3 bases, the J end by 1 base, with 5 bases between. In DNA form, the CDR3 reads TGTGCCAGCAGTGATCGGGGCACAGATACGCAGTATTTT. It specifies CASSDRGTDTQYF. The full variable domain, its missing parts supplied by reference TRBV2 and TRBJ2-3, is EPEVTQTPSHQVTQMGQEVILRCVPISNHLYFYWYRQILGQKVEFLVSFYNNEISEKSEIFDDQFSVERPDGSNFTLKIRSTKLEDSAMYFCASSDRGTDTQYFGPGTRLTVL.

The V gene is TRBV7-9, the J gene TRBJ2-1; 11 nucleotides agree with TRBD2. V was clipped by 5 bases and J by 5 bases; unmatched bases: 8. Germline assignment: CDR1 SEHNR and CDR2 FQNEAQ (reference sequence). This CDR3 is 16 amino acids long. The CDR3 is CASSARKGLADNEQFF. The CDR3 DNA reads as TGTGCCAGCAGCGCCCGCAAGGGACTAGCGGACAATGAGCAGTTCTTC.

V gene TRBV2 combines with J gene TRBJ1-2, with a tentative D call TRBD1 (6 bases). The CDR3 length is 14 residues. Germline assignment: CDR1 SNHLY and CDR2 FYNNEI. Trimming stripped 5 bases from V and 4 bases from J, with 14 bases between. The CDR3 sequence is CASSLPGQIYGYTF. CDR3 nucleotide sequence: TGTGCCAGCAGTTTGCCCGGACAGATCTATGGCTACACCTTC.

The chain links TRBV7-9 to TRBJ2-1; a possible D gene is TRBD1 (5 bases). This CDR3 is built from 13 residues. Germline assignment: CDR1 SEHNR and CDR2 FQNEAQ (reference sequence). V lost 3 bases, J lost 3 bases, and 6 bases lay in between. The CDR3 spells CASSFDSYNEQFF. The CDR3 nucleotides read TGTGCCAGCAGCTTCGACAGCTACAATGAGCAGTTCTTC.

This chain uses TRBV6-5 with TRBJ1-6; D remains unclear. V gave up 4 bases and J gave up 0 bases, with 10 bases separating them. Germline V gives CDR1 MNHEY, CDR2 SVGAGI. The CDR3 length is 16 residues. The CDR3 DNA is TGTGCCAGCAGTTCGTCCAGAAGCTCCTATAATTCACCCCTCCACTTT. As protein: CASSSSRSSYNSPLHF.

The V call is TRBV7-2, the J call TRBJ1-1; D may be TRBD1 (5 bases). The CDR3 contains 14 residues. V dropped 1 base and J dropped 4 bases, with 10 bases sitting between them. Germline V gene lookup returns CDR1 SGHTA and CDR2 FQGNSA. The DNA for the CDR3 is TGTGCCAGCAGCTTAGATAGGGGTAGCACTGAAGCTTTCTTT. It yields the protein CASSLDRGSTEAFF.

This chain connects TRBV13 to TRBJ1-2; D is ambiguous. Germline assignment: CDR1 PRHDT and CDR2 FYEKMQ (reference sequence). The length of the CDR3 is 13 residues. The V end was cut by 0 bases, the J end by 5 bases, with 7 bases between. The CDR3 here is CASSLGARYGYTF. CDR3 DNA: TGTGCCAGCAGCTTAGGGGCCAGGTATGGCTACACCTTC. Full variable domain (rest looked up from reference TRBV13 and TRBJ1-2): AAGVIQSPRHLIKEKRETATLKCYPIPRHDTVYWYQQGPGQDPQFLISFYEKMQSDKGSIPDRFSAQQFSDYHSELNMSSLELGDSALYFCASSLGARYGYTFGSGTRLTVV.

This rearrangement joins TRBV3-1 (or the pseudogene TRBV3-2) to TRBJ1-1; no firm D call. V gave up 1 base and J gave up 1 base, with 7 bases separating them. The CDR3 has 14 amino acids. The V gene's germline CDR1 is LGHDT and CDR2 YNNKEL (reference sequence). The CDR3 DNA follows: TGTGCCAGCAGCCAAGTGGGCAGGAACACTGAAGCTTTCTTT. This sequence encodes CASSQVGRNTEAFF.

This sequence joins TRBV6-4 and TRBJ1-2; 7 bases align to TRBD1. V gave up 5 bases and J gave up 4 bases; unmatched junction bases: 4. This CDR3 is 13 amino acids long. Germline CDR1 is MRHNA and CDR2 is SNTAGT. As DNA, the CDR3 is TGTGCCAGCAGTTCAGGACAGGCCTATGGCTACACCTTC. Protein product: CASSSGQAYGYTF.